Listed below are T cell receptor beta chains from one sample, sequenced in a study of T-cell memory formation after mild COVID-19. TCRdb recomputed calls from the 5' RACE reads with MiXCR, one row per CDR3 protein. Of about 560,000 distinct CDR3 sequences detected, less than 25% appear once; the ten largest clones hold 8.4%. Sequencing used PBMCs or a T cell subset sorted from them (not recorded which). These receptors were taken from an adult woman who had mild COVID-19 (a few samples of this study predate the infection). Cell type and time point are not known. The CDR3 runs from the conserved cysteine through the conserved F or W. Fields, in order: V gene, clone size, CDR3 protein. Part of the rows lack a size; the others show once, few, many or a class for expanded clones.

v_gene: TRBV11-3; abundance: .; CDR3aa: CASSSRTSPEGNEQFF
v_gene: TRBV5-1; abundance: many; CDR3aa: CASSPQGGLGTYEQYF
v_gene: TRBV12-3/TRBV12-4; abundance: .; CDR3aa: CASSLLEMAGAGNEQFF
v_gene: TRBV5-4; abundance: once; CDR3aa: CASSFPQPGRGGYTF
v_gene: TRBV3-1; abundance: .; CDR3aa: CASSRGSFLGANVLTF
v_gene: TRBV19; abundance: many; CDR3aa: CASSIRGGRVYEQYF
v_gene: TRBV7-9; abundance: few; CDR3aa: CASSGRGTTDTQYF
v_gene: TRBV27; abundance: .; CDR3aa: CASSLSGGGYYGYTF
v_gene: TRBV7-9; abundance: .; CDR3aa: CASSTPGQATGELFF
v_gene: TRBV24-1; abundance: few; CDR3aa: CATSDTSGRYNEQFF
v_gene: TRBV5-1; abundance: many; CDR3aa: CASSPMADTQYF
v_gene: TRBV12-3/TRBV12-4; abundance: few; CDR3aa: CASSSQGVSNQPQHF
v_gene: TRBV4-1; abundance: few; CDR3aa: CASSQGTTGSGNTIYF
v_gene: TRBV5-1; abundance: once; CDR3aa: CASSFDSTSYNEQFF
v_gene: TRBV11-1; abundance: .; CDR3aa: CASNSPGRWNMNTEAFF
v_gene: TRBV5-5; abundance: many; CDR3aa: CASRGWDGYLEGYTF
v_gene: TRBV7-2; abundance: many; CDR3aa: CASSQERNYGYTF
v_gene: TRBV20-1; abundance: few; CDR3aa: CSARTTIHGDEQFF
v_gene: TRBV4-1; abundance: .; CDR3aa: CASSQDGGGGAYQTQYF
v_gene: TRBV6-2/TRBV6-3; abundance: .; CDR3aa: CASTDSKNIQYF
v_gene: TRBV7-9; abundance: .; CDR3aa: CASSKTPYEQYF
v_gene: TRBV6-2/TRBV6-3; abundance: many; CDR3aa: CASSYSRGQTEAFF